These 29 T cell receptor beta chains came from one sample sequenced in a study of glioma-infiltrating T cells. The iRepertoire nested amplicon-rescue multiplex PCR amplified TCR alpha and beta CDR3s from RNA. TCRdb called the multiplex PCR reads again in MiXCR, with one record for every CDR3 protein. This table holds approximately 100,000 distinct CDR3 sequences, around 28% found once. Source material: glioma tissue, nonneoplastic brain tissue, or PBMCs (not recorded which). The receptor source for this set is a human donor with low-grade glioma or glioblastoma, undergoing nonglioma brain surgery, or in good health (not recorded which).

This clonotype was counted at least ten times. V usage is TRBV20-1 and J usage is TRBJ2-7, with a tentative D call TRBD2 (5 bases). V lost 0 bases, J lost 9 bases, and 18 bases lay in between. This CDR3 contains 14 residues. Germline loops: CDR1 DFQATT, CDR2 SNEGSKA (reference sequence). The CDR3, as DNA: TGCAGTGCTAGAGATAGGACTGATACTTATGTGCAGTACTTC. Amino acid sequence: CSARDRTDTYVQYF.

The chain is built from TRBV29-1 and TRBJ1-3; D gene ambiguous. Germline V gene sequence: CDR1 SQVTM, CDR2 ANQGSEA. The CDR3 has 14 residues. Between the trimmed V and J ends, which lost 4 bases and 0 bases, there was a span of 10 bases. The CDR3 is CSVGTADSGNTIYF. Written as DNA, the CDR3 is TGCAGCGTTGGGACCGCTGACTCTGGAAACACCATATATTTT.

This clonotype was counted many times. V usage is TRBV20-1 and J usage is TRBJ2-7; D unclear. There are 13 residues in the CDR3. Trimming shortened V by 1 base and J by 6 bases, and 13 bases separated the two germline ends. The germline gives CDR1 DFQATT, CDR2 SNEGSKA (reference sequence). DNA of the CDR3: TGCAGTGCTAGAGGGGCCGGGCTCGGCGAGCAGTACTTC. Encoded protein: CSARGAGLGEQYF.

Remarks on this clonotype: One base away lies a much larger clone, so this may be a sequencing read error. This sequence joins TRBV20-1 and TRBJ1-5; D unclear. This CDR3 has 14 amino acids. CDR1 DFQATT and CDR2 SNEGSKA come from the germline V gene (reference sequence). The V and J ends lost 8 bases and 5 bases respectively, with 19 bases between them. The CDR3 reads CSTRPGVSDQPQHF. The CDR3 DNA reads as TGCAGTACTCGACCCGGGGTCTCGGATCAGCCCCAGCATTTT.

Points on this clonotype: This may come from a read error, since a much larger clone is one base off. The chain carries TRBV4-1 and TRBJ1-1, with D tentatively TRBD1 (6 bases). The CDR3 is made up of 14 amino acids. Germline V gene lookup returns CDR1 MGHRA and CDR2 YSYEKL. CDR3 residues: CATRGPLRNTETFF. The CDR3 DNA is TGCGCCACCAGGGGACCACTTCGGAACACTGAAACTTTCTTT.

Of note for this clonotype: A read error may explain this, as a much larger clone is one base away. This sequence joins TRBV4-2 and TRBJ2-5; 9 positions match TRBD2. Looked up from germline, CDR1 is LGHNA and CDR2 is YNFKEQ. The CDR3 extends over 17 amino acids. Trimming took 4 bases from V and 2 from J; bases not matched to a gene: 11. Here the CDR3 DNA reads TGTGCCAGCAGCCTCACAGAGTGTAGCGGGGGACAAGAGACCCAGTACTTC. Translating gives CASSLTECSGGQETQYF.

This clonotype was seen many times. The chain is built from TRBV4-2 and TRBJ2-1; the match to TRBD1 covers 9 bases. The J segment lost 5 bases and the V segment lost 0 bases, leaving 5 bases of the junction unmatched. Per germline, CDR1 LGHNA and CDR2 YNFKEQ. This CDR3 region has 16 residues. The CDR3 region is CASSQDWTGDNNEQFF. CDR3 bases: TGTGCCAGCAGCCAAGATTGGACAGGGGATAACAATGAGCAGTTCTTC.

To note about this clonotype: The junction differs from germline at one of its ends, possibly a read error. This sequence joins TRBV4-1 and TRBJ2-7, with 14 positions matching TRBD2. The CDR3 runs to 16 residues. The germline V gene encodes CDR1 MGHRA and CDR2 YSYEKL. The CDR3 bases are TGCGCCAGCGGCCAAGGACTAGCGGGGGGAACCTACGAGCAGTACTTC. Protein sequence: CASGQGLAGGTYEQYF.

Worth noting for this clonotype: Given a much more abundant clone one base away, this may be a read error. This chain connects TRBV5-1 to TRBJ1-1; the D is unclear. The V gene's germline CDR1 is SGHRS and CDR2 YFSETQ. This CDR3 contains 12 residues. The CDR3 reads CASSLANAEAFF. The CDR3 DNA reads TGCGCCAGCAGCTTAGCGAACGCTGAAGCTTTCTTT.

This sequence joins TRBV4-1 and TRBJ2-7, with 7 bases that match TRBD2. Germline V gene lookup returns CDR1 MGHRA and CDR2 YSYEKL. CDR3 size: 16 residues. The V gene end was trimmed by 1 base and the J gene end by 0 bases; junction bases not matched to a gene: 6. In DNA, the CDR3 is TGCGCCAGCAGCCAAGGCTCAGCGGGGAGCTCCTACGAGCAGTACTTC. It is translated as CASSQGSAGSSYEQYF.

This chain joins TRBV19 and TRBJ1-4, with no clear D. From germline, CDR1 is LNHDA and CDR2 SQIVND (reference sequence). The CDR3 contains 15 residues. Trimming took off 9 bases at V and 4 bases at J, with 18 bases between the two ends. CDR3 region: CASSDEQSGNEKLFF. The CDR3 nucleotides are TGTGCCAGCTCGGACGAACAAAGTGGTAATGAAAAACTGTTTTTT. Based on the CDR3 plus reference TRBV19 and TRBJ1-4, the full variable domain is DGGITQSPKYLFRKEGQNVTLSCEQNLNHDAMYWYRQDPGQGLRLIYYSQIVNDFQKGDIAEGYSVSREKKESFPLTVTSAQKNPTAFYLCASSDEQSGNEKLFFGSGTQLSVL.

In this sample, this clonotype turned up a few times. The chain joins TRBV9 to TRBJ2-3; D is undetermined. The CDR3 loop spans 13 amino acids. Germline V gene lookup returns CDR1 SGDLS and CDR2 YYNGEE. V shed 4 bases and J shed 4 bases, with 10 bases lying between them. Written as DNA, the CDR3 is TGTGCCAGCAGCATCTACCAGGCAGATACGCAGTATTTT. This codes for CASSIYQADTQYF.

This clonotype was seen many times. The rearrangement joins TRBV19 to TRBJ1-5; D is unclear. V dropped 3 bases and J dropped 0 bases, with 6 bases sitting between them. This CDR3 spans 14 amino acids. Germline lookup yields CDR1 LNHDA and CDR2 SQIVND (reference sequence). CDR3 protein: CASSMDYSNQPQHF. The CDR3 DNA follows: TGTGCCAGTAGTATGGATTATAGCAATCAGCCCCAGCATTTT.

Ten or more counts support this clonotype. The germline gene is not matched at one end of the junction; a read error may be the cause. For the CDR3, the DNA is TGTGCCAGCAGACCGGGAGCCACGGGACATGACCAGTTCTTC. Its translation is CASRPGATGHDQFF. J is TRBJ2-1 and V is TRBV6-1, with D possibly being TRBD1 or TRBD2 (6 bases each). The CDR3 loop spans 14 amino acids. Per the germline V gene, CDR1 is MNHNS and CDR2 is SASEGT.

This clonotype was detected many times. The chain links TRBV6-2 or TRBV6-3 to TRBJ2-3; D is unclear. The ends were cut back, 1 base at V and 6 bases at J, with 14 bases in the middle. The CDR3 has 15 amino acids. CDR1 is MNHEY, CDR2 SVGEGT, per germline. The CDR3 here is CASSYLPAASDTQYF. CDR3 in DNA: TGTGCCAGCAGTTACTTACCGGCGGCCTCGGATACGCAGTATTTT.

This clonotype was seen ten or more times. This chain connects TRBV4-3 to TRBJ1-1; D gene unclear. With 0 bases removed from V and 1 base from J, the gap between germline ends came to 12 bases. From germline, CDR1 is LGHNA and CDR2 YSLEER. This CDR3 has 16 amino acids. The CDR3 region is CASSQDLVGPNTEAFF. In DNA, the CDR3 is TGCGCCAGCAGCCAAGATCTAGTAGGACCGAACACTGAAGCTTTCTTT.

This clonotype was recorded many times. The V gene is TRBV28, the J gene TRBJ1-5, with unresolved D. CDR3 length equals 13 residues. Germline loops: CDR1 MDHEN, CDR2 SYDVKM. Trimming pared 5 bases from V and 6 bases from J, leaving 11 bases between. CDR3 nucleotides: TGTGCCAGCAGTGTTATAGGGTCTCAGCCCCAGCATTTT. Protein: CASSVIGSQPQHF.

Comment on this clonotype: This may arise from a read error, as a much more abundant clone is one base away. The rearrangement uses TRBV11-2 and TRBJ2-7, with D unclear. V dropped 7 bases and J dropped 3 bases, with 25 bases sitting between them. CDR1 and CDR2 from the germline V gene are SGHAT and FQNNGV. This CDR3 comprises 17 residues. DNA of the CDR3: TGTGCCAGCATCCGAACCGACGGGTCTATAGTGTTCTACGAGCAGTACTTC. Its translation: CASIRTDGSIVFYEQYF.

J is TRBJ1-2 and V is TRBV12-3 or TRBV12-4; D remains ambiguous. V dropped 2 bases and J dropped 8 bases, with 18 bases sitting between them. CDR3 size: 15 residues. The CDR3 here is CASSLSQAPPGGYTF. As DNA, the CDR3 is TGTGCCAGCAGTTTATCTCAGGCCCCCCCGGGAGGCTACACCTTC.

By frequency in the sample, this clonotype is medium-sized (0.01 to 0.1%). This CDR3 reads CATSRGQGVQPQHF. For the CDR3, the DNA is TGTGCCACCAGCAGAGGACAGGGGGTACAGCCCCAGCATTTT. V usage is TRBV15 and J usage is TRBJ1-5, with 9 positions matching TRBD1. V trimming: 1 base; J trimming: 7 bases; junction bases outside the gene matches: 2. The germline gives CDR1 LNHNV, CDR2 YYDKDF (reference sequence). The CDR3 contains 14 residues. Based on the CDR3 plus reference TRBV15 and TRBJ1-5, the full variable domain is DAMVIQNPRYQVTQFGKPVTLSCSQTLNHNVMYWYQQKSSQAPKLLFHYYDKDFNNEADTPDNFQSRRPNTSFCFLDIRSPGLGDTAMYLCATSRGQGVQPQHFGDGTRLSIL.

This clonotype was picked up many times. This sequence joins TRBV19 and TRBJ2-7, with 8 positions matching TRBD1. The germline CDR1 and CDR2 sequences are LNHDA and SQIVND (reference sequence). V lost 3 bases, J lost 4 bases, and 2 bases stayed unmatched. There are 13 residues in the CDR3. The DNA of the CDR3 is TGTGCCAGTAGTATCTACAGGGGGTACGAGCAGTACTTC. As protein: CASSIYRGYEQYF. Filled out from reference TRBV19 and TRBJ2-7, the complete variable domain reads DGGITQSPKYLFRKEGQNVTLSCEQNLNHDAMYWYRQDPGQGLRLIYYSQIVNDFQKGDIAEGYSVSREKKESFPLTVTSAQKNPTAFYLCASSIYRGYEQYFGPGTRLTVT.

In its sample, this clonotype was seen a few times. This chain connects TRBV29-1 to TRBJ2-7, with 9 bases matching TRBD2. The germline V gene encodes CDR1 SQVTM and CDR2 ANQGSEA. The CDR3 length is 15 residues. The V segment lost 0 bases and the J segment 1 base; nucleotides outside the gene matches: 4. The CDR3 loop reads CSVEDRAGGSYEQYF. Here the CDR3 DNA reads TGCAGCGTTGAAGATCGTGCGGGGGGGTCCTACGAGCAGTACTTC.

In this sample, this clonotype turned up a few times. The rearrangement joins TRBV7-3 to TRBJ2-1; the D is unclear. Trimming pared 5 bases from V and 7 bases from J, leaving 21 bases between. The germline V gene encodes CDR1 SGHTA and CDR2 FQGTGA. The CDR3 runs to 16 residues. The CDR3 region is CASSPRPGQLNNEQFF. CDR3 DNA sequence: TGTGCCAGCAGCCCCCGCCCGGGCCAACTAAATAATGAGCAGTTCTTC.

To note about this clonotype: Lacking the conserved final phenylalanine or tryptophan, this CDR3 likely reflects a read error. V gene TRBV24-1 combines with J gene TRBJ2-5; 7 nucleotides align to TRBD1. Germline V gives CDR1 KGHDR, CDR2 SFDVKD. This CDR3 is built from 16 residues. CDR3 in DNA: TGCGCCACCAGTGATAACCGGGACAGAAGGGGAGAGACCCAGTACCTC. Amino acids: CATSDNRDRRGETQYL.

Remarks on this clonotype: This could be a read error, since a much larger clone is one nucleotide away. The chain employs TRBV28 and TRBJ2-5; D remains ambiguous. This CDR3 comprises 14 residues. The germline CDR1 and CDR2 sequences are MDHEN and SYDVKM. CDR3 in DNA: TGTGCCATCAGTGAGTCCCCTAAGCAAGAGACCAAGTACTTC. Its protein product is CAISESPKQETKYF.

This clonotype was found many times. The CDR3 DNA is TGTGCCAGCAGTTACGAACCTGGGGGCACAGATACGCAGTATTTT. Translation: CASSYEPGGTDTQYF. The chain links TRBV12-3 or TRBV12-4 to TRBJ2-3; the D is unclear. The CDR3 covers 15 residues. V was clipped by 4 bases and J by 1 base, with 12 bases between them.

This clonotype was seen at least ten times. The genes are TRBV6-1 and TRBJ1-5, with 12 bases that match TRBD1. V lost 6 bases to trimming and J lost 6 bases; unmatched junction nucleotides: 6. CDR3 size: 15 residues. Germline CDR1 reads MNHNS; CDR2 reads SASEGT. CDR3 DNA: TGTGCCAGCAGCACGGGACAGGGGGCGAGTCAGCCCCAGCATTTT. Amino acid sequence: CASSTGQGASQPQHF.

This chain uses TRBV7-9 with TRBJ2-3; TRBD2 might be the D (7 bases). There are 17 residues in the CDR3. The germline V gene encodes CDR1 SEHNR and CDR2 FQNEAQ (reference sequence). Deletions cut 1 base from V and 3 bases from J, with 17 bases between. DNA of the CDR3: TGTGCCAGCAGCTTAGGTGTTGTCGGGGGGCCGACAGATACGCAGTATTTT. Encoded protein: CASSLGVVGGPTDTQYF.

In this sample, this clonotype turned up many times. The rearrangement uses TRBV7-2 and TRBJ2-7; no firm D call. The V and J ends lost 2 bases and 4 bases respectively, with 12 bases between them. The CDR3 length is 14 residues. Per germline, CDR1 SGHTA and CDR2 FQGNSA. CDR3 in DNA: TGTGCCAGCAGCTTATGGGCTATAGGTTACGAGCAGTACTTC. Amino acid sequence: CASSLWAIGYEQYF.